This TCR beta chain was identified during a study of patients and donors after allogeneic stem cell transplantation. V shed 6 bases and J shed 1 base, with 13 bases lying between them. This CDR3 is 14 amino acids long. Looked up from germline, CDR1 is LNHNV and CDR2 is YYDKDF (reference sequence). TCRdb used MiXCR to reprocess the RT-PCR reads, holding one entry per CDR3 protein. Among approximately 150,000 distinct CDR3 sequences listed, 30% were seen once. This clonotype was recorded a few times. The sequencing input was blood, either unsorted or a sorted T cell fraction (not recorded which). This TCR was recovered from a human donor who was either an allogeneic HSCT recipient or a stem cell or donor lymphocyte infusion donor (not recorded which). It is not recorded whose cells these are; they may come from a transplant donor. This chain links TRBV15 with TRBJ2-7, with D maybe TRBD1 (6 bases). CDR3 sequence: CATRQTGLSYEQYF. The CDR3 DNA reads TGTGCCACCAGACAAACAGGGTTGTCCTACGAGCAGTACTTC.